Following are 17 T cell receptor beta chains from one sample sequenced in a study of shared clonotypes between healthy human individuals. Profiling relied on immunoSEQ multiplex PCR, and the TCRdb table lists in-frame clones only, not all of them. The table has some 2,400,000 clones, almost 96% seen once. Input material: naive CD4+ T cells sorted from blood. Subset indicated: CD45RA+ positively selected. Receptor source: a man between 18 and 35 years old in good health.

This clone was detected a few times. The chain recombines TRBV7-2 with TRBJ1-5; TRBD1 matches at 7 bases. From germline, CDR1 is SGHTA and CDR2 FQGNSA. V was pared by 5 bases and J by 4 bases, with 8 bases of the junction left unmatched. The CDR3 has 15 amino acids. CDR3 DNA: TGTGCCAGCAGCCTAGACAGGGATGCGAATCAGCCCCAGCATTTT. Translating it yields CASSLDRDANQPQHF.

This chain connects TRBV30 to TRBJ1-1; tentative D call: TRBD1 (5 bases). The CDR3 is 11 amino acids. V lost 3 bases and J lost 10, with 12 bases in between. Germline assignment: CDR1 GTSNPN and CDR2 SVGIG (reference sequence). CDR3 in amino acids: CAWSSREGAFF. The CDR3 DNA reads TGTGCCTGGAGCTCCAGGGAGGGAGCTTTCTTT. Based on the CDR3 plus reference TRBV30 and TRBJ1-1, the full variable domain is SQTIHQWPATLVQPVGSPLSLECTVEGTSNPNLYWYRQAAGRGLQLLFYSVGIGQISSEVPQNLSASRPQDRQFILSSKKLLLSDSGFYLCAWSSREGAFFGQGTRLTVV.

The rearrangement links TRBV30 to TRBJ2-3, with D perhaps TRBD1 (6 bases). V dropped 3 bases and J dropped 4 bases, with 14 bases sitting between them. CDR1 and CDR2 from the germline V gene are GTSNPN and SVGIG (reference sequence). The CDR3 consists of 14 residues. CDR3 in DNA: TGTGCCTGGAGCTGGGGGCAGGGGCCAGATACGCAGTATTTT. The encoded protein is CAWSWGQGPDTQYF.

The chain carries TRBV30 and TRBJ1-1, with D hard to call. Trimming left V 0 bases short and J 6 bases short, with 5 bases between. The CDR3 covers 11 residues. The germline V gene has CDR1 GTSNPN and CDR2 SVGIG (reference sequence). CDR3 sequence reads: CAWSVPSEAFF. CDR3 DNA: TGTGCCTGGAGTGTACCCTCTGAAGCTTTCTTT.

A word on this clone: The same CDR3 can be traced to other DNA sequences in this sample. The chain combines TRBV18 with TRBJ2-7; D gene ambiguous. The CDR3 consists of 14 residues. Trimming took 3 bases from V and 0 from J, leaving 9 bases between them. Germline CDR1 reads KGHSH; CDR2 reads LQKENI. CDR3 amino acids: CASSPDRNSYEQYF. Here the CDR3 DNA reads TGTGCCAGCTCACCTGACCGTAACTCCTACGAGCAGTACTTC.

The chain combines TRBV14 with TRBJ1-1; TRBD1 might be the D (5 bases). This CDR3 contains 15 residues. Germline lookup yields CDR1 SGHDN and CDR2 FVKESK. Trimming shortened V by 3 bases and J by 0 bases, and 11 bases separated the two germline ends. CDR3 coding DNA: TGTGCCAGCAGCCAGTCGGGACCTCTGAACACTGAAGCTTTCTTT. Translated, it gives CASSQSGPLNTEAFF.

The chain joins TRBV6-6 to TRBJ2-1; D is ambiguous. The CDR3 is 11 amino acids. V was pared by 7 bases and J by 7 bases, with 8 bases between. Per germline, CDR1 MNHNY and CDR2 SVGAGI (reference sequence). The CDR3 region has the DNA TGTGCCAGCACTCTCCGTAATGAGCAGTTCTTC. Translating it yields CASTLRNEQFF.

The rearrangement uses TRBV4-3 and TRBJ1-3; 7 positions agree with TRBD1. Germline loops: CDR1 LGHNA, CDR2 YSLEER. J was trimmed by 3 bases and V by 0 bases; bases with no gene match: 11. This CDR3 has 18 residues. The chain's CDR3 is CASSQDPTGAAFGNTIYF. The CDR3 DNA sequence: TGCGCCAGCAGCCAAGACCCTACAGGGGCCGCTTTTGGAAACACCATATATTTT.

The J gene is TRBJ2-1, the V gene TRBV5-1, with TRBD1 matching over 10 bases. The length of the CDR3 is 15 residues. With 1 base clipped from V and 8 bases from J, the junction kept 6 bases outside the gene matches. Germline V gene sequence: CDR1 SGHRS, CDR2 YFSETQ. The CDR3 DNA sequence: TGCGCCAGCAGCTTGTTGGGACAGGGGATCGATGAGCAGTTCTTC. This codes for CASSLLGQGIDEQFF.

Note on this clone: Other nucleotide sequences from this sample produce the same CDR3. The chain couples TRBV5-1 to TRBJ2-5; TRBD2 aligns across 12 bases. The CDR3 spans 18 residues. Germline V gene sequence: CDR1 SGHRS, CDR2 YFSETQ. The V gene end was trimmed by 0 bases and the J gene end by 1 base; junction bases not matched to a gene: 7. The CDR3: CASSLGRTSGELQETQYF. CDR3 nucleotide sequence: TGCGCCAGCAGCTTGGGGCGGACTAGCGGGGAGCTCCAAGAGACCCAGTACTTC.

The rearrangement joins TRBV29-1 to TRBJ2-7, with TRBD1 matching over 7 bases. In germline, CDR1 is SQVTM, CDR2 ANQGSEA. The CDR3 runs 13 residues. The junction had 5 bases not matched to a gene; V was cut back by 4 bases and J by 2 bases. CDR3 amino acids: CSVVGQPTYEQYF. The DNA for the CDR3 is TGCAGCGTTGTGGGACAGCCTACCTACGAGCAGTACTTC.

The rearrangement joins TRBV28 to TRBJ2-3; 8 nucleotides align to TRBD1. With V trimmed by 9 bases and J by 1 base, 6 bases remained unmatched. This CDR3 region has 14 residues. Germline V gene sequence: CDR1 MDHEN, CDR2 SYDVKM. CDR3 coding DNA: TGTGCCAGTGGACAGGGCTTGGGCACAGATACGCAGTATTTT. It translates to CASGQGLGTDTQYF.

Comment on this clone: Other DNA variants within this sample encode the same CDR3. The CDR3 nucleotides are TGCGCCAGCAGCCCCACGGGGGCGGGAGAGACCCAGTACTTC. Amino acids: CASSPTGAGETQYF. The chain joins TRBV5-1 to TRBJ2-5; the D call may be TRBD1 or TRBD2 (6 bases each). From germline, CDR1 is SGHRS and CDR2 YFSETQ. The CDR3 runs 14 residues. Trimming removed 4 bases from V and 4 bases from J, with 14 bases in between.

Details on this clone: Other DNA sequences from this sample encode an identical CDR3 as well. This sequence joins TRBV5-1 and TRBJ2-1, with D possibly TRBD1 on 5 matching bases. The CDR3 is made up of 14 amino acids. Germline V CDR1 and CDR2: SGHRS, YFSETQ. Trimming took off 0 bases at V and 6 bases at J, with 10 bases between the two ends. The CDR3 loop reads CASSLEGSPNEQFF. The CDR3 bases are TGCGCCAGCAGCTTGGAGGGGTCGCCCAATGAGCAGTTCTTC.

This chain links TRBV19 with TRBJ2-5, with 8 bases matching TRBD1. Germline V gene lookup returns CDR1 LNHDA and CDR2 SQIVND (reference sequence). The J segment lost 6 bases and the V segment lost 5 bases, leaving 2 bases of the junction unmatched. The CDR3 has 12 amino acids. CDR3 DNA sequence: TGTGCCAGTAGTCGGACAGGGCAGACCCAGTACTTC. It translates to CASSRTGQTQYF.

This chain joins TRBV2 and TRBJ2-7, with D uncertain. The V and J ends lost 3 bases and 7 bases respectively, with 10 bases between them. This CDR3 contains 12 residues. In germline, CDR1 is SNHLY, CDR2 FYNNEI. CDR3 DNA: TGTGCCAGCAGTGAGATGGGTTGGGAGCAGTACTTC. Translating it yields CASSEMGWEQYF.

Concerning this clone itself: Additional DNA sequences in this sample encode the identical CDR3. The chain joins TRBV5-1 to TRBJ2-7; D is possibly TRBD1 (5 bases). CDR3 length: 14 residues. Germline-derived CDR1 and CDR2 are SGHRS and YFSETQ. Trimming took off 0 bases at V and 3 bases at J, with 10 bases between the two ends. The CDR3 DNA reads TGCGCCAGCAGCTTGGGCCCAGGGAACTACGAGCAGTACTTC. This translates into CASSLGPGNYEQYF.